A selection of T cell receptor beta chains follows, all from one sample in a study of lymphopenia after photon versus proton radiotherapy. TCRdb's table, derived via immunoSEQ multiplex PCR, lists solely in-frame clones and lacks some. The table lists about 45,000 clones, 65% to 90% of them singletons. The material was peripheral blood, obtained from a patient treated with photon-based radiotherapy. Source of these receptors: a man aged 40-49 years with gastric cancer. Each CDR3 is given without its conserved first and last residue.

j_call v_call cdr3_aa
TRBJ1-5 TRBV30 AWSLGGEHQPQH
TRBJ1-2 TRBV7-8 ASSLGTGLDYGYT
TRBJ1-1 TRBV4-2 ASSQGQLTF
TRBJ2-3 TRBV18 ASSPGTSGGTTDTQY
TRBJ2-6 TRBV9 ASSYTGTAFSGANILT
TRBJ2-3 TRBV4-3 ASSQAGVSTDTQY
TRBJ1-4 TRBV30 AWSHTGMQKLF
TRBJ2-2 TRBV19 ASSPAGTGELF
TRBJ2-6 TRBV4-2 ASSQGGAGANVLT
TRBJ2-1 TRBV30 AWSPKVGEQF
TRBJ1-5 TRBV19 ASSPRQGYQPQH
TRBJ1-3 TRBV19 ATAPPGSGNTIY
TRBJ2-2 TRBV27 ASRRTSGAGTGELF
TRBJ2-2 TRBV6-6 ASRIRQGSAGELF
TRBJ2-3 TRBV7-3 ASSLLASAVSDTQY
TRBJ1-2 TRBV2 ASSDRLWANYGYT